Following are 6 T cell receptor beta chains from one sample sequenced in a study of CD8 T cells in ankylosing spondylitis. Study results and limitations: One TCR beta motif, made up of several highly homologous variants, appeared characteristic of ankylosing spondylitis blood.

No cognate antigen is known for these TCRs. One entry per CDR3 protein results from TCRdb running MiXCR on the 5' RACE reads. The sample has some 700,000 distinct CDR3 sequences, 15% to 20% seen once. The specimen sequenced was blood, either unsorted or a sorted T cell fraction (not recorded which). These TCRs come from a male donor with ankylosing spondylitis.

The CDR3 region is CASSVTGTSYEQYF. In DNA form, the CDR3 reads TGTGCCAGCAGCGTTACAGGGACCTCCTACGAGCAGTACTTC. The V and J genes are TRBV9 and TRBJ2-7, with a tentative D call TRBD1 (6 bases). The CDR3 runs 14 residues. Trimming pared 2 bases from V and 0 bases from J, leaving 9 bases between. The germline V gene has CDR1 SGDLS and CDR2 YYNGEE.

In this sample, this clonotype turned up a few times. The V call is TRBV5-6, the J call TRBJ1-1, with no clear D. The CDR3 consists of 16 residues. Trimming removed 4 bases from V and 3 bases from J, with 19 bases in between. The germline CDR1 and CDR2 sequences are SGHDT and YYEEEE. The CDR3 loop is CASSTIVSYRYTEAFF. CDR3 DNA sequence: TGTGCCAGCAGCACTATCGTGTCATACAGATACACTGAAGCTTTCTTT. Full variable domain (remainder filled in from reference TRBV5-6 and TRBJ1-1): DAGVTQSPTHLIKTRGQQVTLRCSPKSGHDTVSWYQQALGQGPQFIFQYYEEEERQRGNFPDRFSGHQFPNYSSELNVNALLLGDSALYLCASSTIVSYRYTEAFFGQGTRLTVV.

In regard to this clonotype: This sequence may be a read error, since a much larger clone differs from it by one base. V usage is TRBV15 and J usage is TRBJ1-2; 8 nucleotides agree with TRBD1. The junction had 3 bases not matched to a gene; V was cut back by 6 bases and J by 0 bases. The CDR3 is 14 amino acids. Germline V CDR1 and CDR2: LNHNV, YYDKDF (reference sequence). CDR3 in DNA: TGTGCCACCAGTGAACAGGGGGCTAACTATGGCTACACCTTC. It translates to CATSEQGANYGYTF.

This clonotype appeared a few times. The rearrangement links TRBV29-1 to TRBJ2-1; the match to TRBD2 covers 10 bases. This CDR3 has 16 amino acids. V lost 8 bases to trimming and J lost 8 bases; unmatched junction nucleotides: 18. Germline V gene lookup returns CDR1 SQVTM and CDR2 ANQGSEA. The CDR3 sequence: CSTIPALAGVKDEQFF. The CDR3 region has the DNA TGCAGCACGATCCCTGCGCTAGCGGGAGTAAAGGATGAGCAGTTCTTC.

V usage is TRBV3-1 and J usage is TRBJ2-2; the D is unclear. The CDR3 runs 15 residues. Germline V gene sequence: CDR1 LGHDT, CDR2 YNNKEL (reference sequence). The V end lost 5 bases, the J end lost 0 bases, and 10 bases lay between the germline ends. Written as DNA, the CDR3 is TGTGCCAGCAGCAAGAACCTCGCGAACACCGGGGAGCTGTTTTTT. Protein sequence: CASSKNLANTGELFF.

This clonotype was observed a few times. The chain combines TRBV5-1 with TRBJ2-1; D may be TRBD2 (6 bases). From germline, CDR1 is SGHRS and CDR2 YFSETQ. The germline V and J ends were trimmed by 4 bases and 2 bases, with 19 bases remaining between them. The CDR3 sequence is 17 residues long. Here the CDR3 reads CASSPAGRGGAYNEQFF. The CDR3, as DNA: TGCGCCAGCAGCCCGGCCGGTCGGGGAGGTGCCTACAATGAGCAGTTCTTC. Combining the CDR3 with reference TRBV5-1 and TRBJ2-1 gives the whole variable domain KAGVTQTPRYLIKTRGQQVTLSCSPISGHRSVSWYQQTPGQGLQFLFEYFSETQRNKGNFPGRFSGRQFSNSRSEMNVSTLELGDSALYLCASSPAGRGGAYNEQFFGPGTRLTVL.